This entry describes one T cell receptor (beta chain). These data come from a study of shared clonotypes between healthy human individuals. The CDR3 runs 15 residues. The V gene's germline CDR1 is MDHEN and CDR2 SYDVKM. V was trimmed by 7 bases and J by 0 bases, leaving 15 bases between them. Method: immunoSEQ multiplex PCR; TCRdb's copy keeps in-frame clones and lacks some. This table has about 2.3 million clones, 85% to 95% appearing once. Sequencing was done on a sample of naive CD4+ T cells from PBMCs. This sample's subset: CD45RA+ positively selected. The chain combines TRBV28 with TRBJ1-2; D remains ambiguous. The sequence derives from a man aged 18 to 30 in good health. Some clones in this sample may be carry-over from other donors' samples. The CDR3 coding sequence is TGTGCCAGCACCGGGCCTGATACCGCTAACTATGGCTACACCTTC. This translates into CASTGPDTANYGYTF.